This TCR beta chain was captured in a study of T cells after yellow fever vaccination. This clonotype has just a few counts. Its antigen is not known. Study-level points and caveats: Some clonotypes, a small share, were shared between CD4 and CD8 compartments. The bulk population could contribute abundant contaminating clonotypes to FACS-sorted repertoires. Post-booster repertoires again held most primary-vaccination clones (about 95% CD4, roughly 90% CD8).

TCR cDNA was made by 5'RACE template switching, adding a universal primer site and UMIs. TCRdb independently ran MiXCR on the 5' RACE reads; one entry per CDR3 protein. The sample gives around 67,000 distinct CDR3 sequences, more than 5.5% of which show up once; under 45% is in the top ten. CDR3 size: 18 residues. Germline V CDR1 and CDR2: LNHNV, YYDKDF (reference sequence). The V segment lost 2 bases and the J segment 8 bases; nucleotides outside the gene matches: 13. The material was CD8+ T cells sorted from PBMCs, obtained about 5 days after the first yellow fever vaccination. The TCR sequence derives from a man younger than 35 who received the YFV17D yellow fever vaccine. V gene TRBV15 combines with J gene TRBJ2-3, with 13 bases matching TRBD2. The CDR3 nucleotides read TGTGCCACCAGCAGAAACCCAAACGGACTAGCGGGGGACGGTACGCAGTATTTT. Amino acid sequence: CATSRNPNGLAGDGTQYF. Supplemented by reference TRBV15 and TRBJ2-3, the full variable domain reads DAMVIQNPRYQVTQFGKPVTLSCSQTLNHNVMYWYQQKSSQAPKLLFHYYDKDFNNEADTPDNFQSRRPNTSFCFLDIRSPGLGDTAMYLCATSRNPNGLAGDGTQYFGPGTRLTVL.